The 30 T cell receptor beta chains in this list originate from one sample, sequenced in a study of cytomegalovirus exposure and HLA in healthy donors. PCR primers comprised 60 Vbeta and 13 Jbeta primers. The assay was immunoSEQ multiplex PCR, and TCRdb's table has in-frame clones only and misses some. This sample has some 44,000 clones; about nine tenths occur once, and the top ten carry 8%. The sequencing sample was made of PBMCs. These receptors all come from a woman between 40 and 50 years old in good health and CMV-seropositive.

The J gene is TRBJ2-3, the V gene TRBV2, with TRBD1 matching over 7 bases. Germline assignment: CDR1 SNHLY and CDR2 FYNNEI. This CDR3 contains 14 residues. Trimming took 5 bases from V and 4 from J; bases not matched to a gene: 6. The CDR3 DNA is TGTGCCAGCAGTACAGGGGATCTGGCAGATACGCAGTATTTT. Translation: CASSTGDLADTQYF.

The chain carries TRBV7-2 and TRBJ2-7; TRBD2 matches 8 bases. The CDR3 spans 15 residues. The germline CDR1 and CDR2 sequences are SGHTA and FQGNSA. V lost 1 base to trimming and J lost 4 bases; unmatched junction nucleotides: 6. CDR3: CASSLVIGREYEQYF. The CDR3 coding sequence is TGTGCCAGCAGCTTAGTGATCGGGAGGGAGTACGAGCAGTACTTC.

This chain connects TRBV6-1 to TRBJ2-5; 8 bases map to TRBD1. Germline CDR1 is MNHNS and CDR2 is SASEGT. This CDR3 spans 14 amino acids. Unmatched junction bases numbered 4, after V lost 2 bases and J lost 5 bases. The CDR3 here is CASSEQGARETQYF. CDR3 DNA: TGTGCCAGCAGTGAACAGGGGGCGCGCGAGACCCAGTACTTC.

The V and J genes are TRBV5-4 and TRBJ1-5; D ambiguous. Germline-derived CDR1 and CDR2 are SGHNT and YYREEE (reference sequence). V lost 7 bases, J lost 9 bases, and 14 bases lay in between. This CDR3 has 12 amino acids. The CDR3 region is CASGEGPGPQHF. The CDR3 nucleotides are TGTGCCAGCGGGGAGGGCCCGGGGCCCCAGCATTTT.

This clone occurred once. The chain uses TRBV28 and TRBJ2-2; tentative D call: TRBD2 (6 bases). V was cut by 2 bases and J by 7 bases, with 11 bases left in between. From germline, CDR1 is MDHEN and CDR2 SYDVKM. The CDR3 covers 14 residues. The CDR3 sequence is CASSLRGFVGELFF. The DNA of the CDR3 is TGTGCCAGCAGTTTACGGGGGTTCGTCGGGGAGCTGTTTTTT.

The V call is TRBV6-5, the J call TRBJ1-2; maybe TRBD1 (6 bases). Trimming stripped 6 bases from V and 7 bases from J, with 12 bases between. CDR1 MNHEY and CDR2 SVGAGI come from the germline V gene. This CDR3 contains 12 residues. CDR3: CASRRQVGGYTF. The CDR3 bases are TGTGCCAGCAGACGACAGGTCGGTGGCTACACCTTC.

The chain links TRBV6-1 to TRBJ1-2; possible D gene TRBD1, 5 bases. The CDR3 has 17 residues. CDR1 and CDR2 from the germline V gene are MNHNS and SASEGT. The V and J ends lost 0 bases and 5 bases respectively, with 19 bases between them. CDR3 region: CASSEASWGRVRYGYTF. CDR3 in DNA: TGTGCCAGCAGTGAAGCTAGCTGGGGCAGGGTGAGGTATGGCTACACCTTC.

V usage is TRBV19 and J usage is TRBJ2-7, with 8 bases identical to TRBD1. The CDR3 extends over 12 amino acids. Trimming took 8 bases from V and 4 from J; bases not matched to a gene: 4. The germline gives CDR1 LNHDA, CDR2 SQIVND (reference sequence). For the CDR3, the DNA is TGTGCCAGTGGACAGGGTCAATACGAGCAGTACTTC. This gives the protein CASGQGQYEQYF.

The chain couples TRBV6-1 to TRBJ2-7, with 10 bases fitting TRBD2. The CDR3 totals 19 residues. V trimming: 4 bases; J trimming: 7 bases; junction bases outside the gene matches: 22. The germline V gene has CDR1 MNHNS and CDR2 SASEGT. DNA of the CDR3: TGTGCCAGCAGTGGTTCCCGGAGCGGGAGGGCCTATGGGGCTCGGGAGCAGTACTTC. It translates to CASSGSRSGRAYGAREQYF.

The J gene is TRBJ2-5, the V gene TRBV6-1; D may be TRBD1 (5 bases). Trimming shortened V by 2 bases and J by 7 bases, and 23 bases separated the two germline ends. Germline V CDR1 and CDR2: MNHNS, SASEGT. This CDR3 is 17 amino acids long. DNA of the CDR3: TGTGCCAGCAGTGAATTGGGCAGGGCGTTGAATGATTTGACCCAGTACTTC. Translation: CASSELGRALNDLTQYF.

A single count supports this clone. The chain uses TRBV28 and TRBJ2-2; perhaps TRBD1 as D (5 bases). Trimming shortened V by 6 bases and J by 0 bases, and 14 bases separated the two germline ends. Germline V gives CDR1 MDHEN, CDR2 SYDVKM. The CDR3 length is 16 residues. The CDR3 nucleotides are TGTGCCAGCAGGGGGCAAGCGCTCGCGAACACCGGGGAGCTGTTTTTT. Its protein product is CASRGQALANTGELFF.

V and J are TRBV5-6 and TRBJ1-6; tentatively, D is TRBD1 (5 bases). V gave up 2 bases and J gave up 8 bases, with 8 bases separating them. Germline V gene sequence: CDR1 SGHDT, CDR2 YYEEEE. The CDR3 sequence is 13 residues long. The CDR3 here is CASSFDSYSPLHF. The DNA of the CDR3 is TGTGCCAGCAGCTTCGACAGCTATTCACCCCTCCACTTT.

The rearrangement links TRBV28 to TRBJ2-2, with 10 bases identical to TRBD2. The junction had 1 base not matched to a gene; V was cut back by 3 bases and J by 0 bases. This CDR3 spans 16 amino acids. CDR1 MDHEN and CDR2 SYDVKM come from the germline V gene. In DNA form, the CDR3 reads TGTGCCAGCAGTTTGGGACTAGCGACGAACACCGGGGAGCTGTTTTTT. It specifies CASSLGLATNTGELFF.

The CDR3 DNA reads TGTGCCACCAGCGGTACAGGGGCGGGGGAGCTGTTTTTT. Its translation: CATSGTGAGELFF. The gene calls are TRBV15 and TRBJ2-2; 7 bases align to TRBD1. J lost 8 bases, V lost 5 bases, and 5 bases had no gene match. The CDR3 has 13 residues. CDR1 is LNHNV and CDR2 is YYDKDF in the germline V gene (reference sequence).

The DNA for the CDR3 is TGTGCCAGCGTCGACAGGGGGTACACTGAAGCTTTCTTT. It yields the protein CASVDRGYTEAFF. This rearrangement joins TRBV11-2 to TRBJ1-1; 9 bases are a match to TRBD1. Germline CDR1 is SGHAT and CDR2 is FQNNGV. This CDR3 comprises 13 residues. The V and J ends lost 8 bases and 3 bases, in that order; junction bases with no gene match: 4.

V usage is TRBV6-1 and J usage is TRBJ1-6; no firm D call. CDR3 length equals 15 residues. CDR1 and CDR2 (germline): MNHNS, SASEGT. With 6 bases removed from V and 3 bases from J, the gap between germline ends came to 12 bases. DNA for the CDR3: TGTGCCAGCAGAGTTCAAGCTGACTATAATTCACCCCTCCACTTT. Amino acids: CASRVQADYNSPLHF.

The CDR3 spells CASSLAIHTGLNIQYF. The DNA of the CDR3 is TGTGCCAGCAGTTTAGCCATACATACAGGGTTGAACATTCAGTACTTC. The chain recombines TRBV28 with TRBJ2-4, with TRBD1 as a possible D gene (6 bases). Trimming took off 2 bases at V and 7 bases at J, with 18 bases between the two ends. CDR3 size: 16 residues. Germline-derived CDR1 and CDR2 are MDHEN and SYDVKM.

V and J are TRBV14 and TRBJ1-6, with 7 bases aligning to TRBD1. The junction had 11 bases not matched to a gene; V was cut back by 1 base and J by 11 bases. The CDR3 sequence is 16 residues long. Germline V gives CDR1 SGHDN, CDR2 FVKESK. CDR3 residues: CASSQGGYRGGTPLHF. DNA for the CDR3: TGTGCCAGCAGCCAAGGGGGATACAGGGGAGGAACACCCCTCCACTTT.

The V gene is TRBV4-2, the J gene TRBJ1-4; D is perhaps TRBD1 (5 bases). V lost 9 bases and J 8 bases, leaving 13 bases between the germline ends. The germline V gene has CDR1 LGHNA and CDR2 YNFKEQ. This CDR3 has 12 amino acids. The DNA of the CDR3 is TGTGCCAGTAGGGGAGGCTACGAAAAACTGTTTTTT. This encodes CASRGGYEKLFF.

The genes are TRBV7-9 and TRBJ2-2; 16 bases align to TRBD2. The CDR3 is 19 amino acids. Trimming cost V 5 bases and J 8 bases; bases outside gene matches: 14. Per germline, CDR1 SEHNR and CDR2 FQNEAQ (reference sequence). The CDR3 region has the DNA TGTGCCAGCAGCGCTCCCCCGGGACTAGCGGGAGGGGGGCCAGGGGAGCTGTTTTTT. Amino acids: CASSAPPGLAGGGPGELFF.

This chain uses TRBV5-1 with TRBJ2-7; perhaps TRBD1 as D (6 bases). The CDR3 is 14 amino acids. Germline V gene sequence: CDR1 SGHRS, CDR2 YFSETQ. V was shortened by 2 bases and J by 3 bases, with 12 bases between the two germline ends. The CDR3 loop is CASSLQGGVYEQYF. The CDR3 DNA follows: TGCGCCAGCAGCTTACAGGGTGGGGTCTACGAGCAGTACTTC. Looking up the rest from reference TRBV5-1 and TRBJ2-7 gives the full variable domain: KAGVTQTPRYLIKTRGQQVTLSCSPISGHRSVSWYQQTPGQGLQFLFEYFSETQRNKGNFPGRFSGRQFSNSRSEMNVSTLELGDSALYLCASSLQGGVYEQYFGPGTRLTVT.

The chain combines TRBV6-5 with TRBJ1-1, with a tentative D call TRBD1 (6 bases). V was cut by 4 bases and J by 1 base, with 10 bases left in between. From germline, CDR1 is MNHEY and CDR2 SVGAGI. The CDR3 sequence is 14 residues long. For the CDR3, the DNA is TGTGCCAGCAGTTCCCTAGGGGGGAACACTGAAGCTTTCTTT. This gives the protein CASSSLGGNTEAFF.

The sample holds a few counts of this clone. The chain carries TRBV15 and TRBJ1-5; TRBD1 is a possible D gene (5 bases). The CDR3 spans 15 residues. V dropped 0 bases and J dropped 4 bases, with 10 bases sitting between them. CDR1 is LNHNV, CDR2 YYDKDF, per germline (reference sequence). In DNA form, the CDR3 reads TGTGCCACCAGCAGAGATCTGGCAGGGAATCAGCCCCAGCATTTT. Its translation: CATSRDLAGNQPQHF.

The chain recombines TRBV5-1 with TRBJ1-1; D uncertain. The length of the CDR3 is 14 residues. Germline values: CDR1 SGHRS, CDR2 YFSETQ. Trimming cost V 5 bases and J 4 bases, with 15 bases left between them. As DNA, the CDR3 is TGCGCCAGCAGTACAACCGCGGGAAGCACTGAAGCTTTCTTT. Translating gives CASSTTAGSTEAFF.

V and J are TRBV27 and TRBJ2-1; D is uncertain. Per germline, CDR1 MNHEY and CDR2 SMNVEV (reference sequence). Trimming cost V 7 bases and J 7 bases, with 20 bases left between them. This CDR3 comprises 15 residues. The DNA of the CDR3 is TGTGCCAGCACTGCTCTCAGCGCACTACTAAATGAGCAGTTCTTC. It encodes CASTALSALLNEQFF.

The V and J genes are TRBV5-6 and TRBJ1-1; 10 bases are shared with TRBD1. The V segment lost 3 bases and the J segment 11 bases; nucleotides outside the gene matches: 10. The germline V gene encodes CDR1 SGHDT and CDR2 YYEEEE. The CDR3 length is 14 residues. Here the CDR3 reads CASSYIGTGVVAFF. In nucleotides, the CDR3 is TGTGCCAGCAGCTACATCGGGACAGGGGTCGTCGCTTTCTTT.

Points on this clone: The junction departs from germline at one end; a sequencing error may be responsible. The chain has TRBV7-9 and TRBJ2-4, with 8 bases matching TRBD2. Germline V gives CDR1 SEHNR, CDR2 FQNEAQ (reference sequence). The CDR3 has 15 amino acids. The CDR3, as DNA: TGTTCCAGCAGCTTAGCTACGGGGGGGAAAAACATTCAGTACTTC. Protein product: CSSSLATGGKNIQYF. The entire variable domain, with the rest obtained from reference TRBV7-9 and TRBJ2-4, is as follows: DTGVSQNPRHKITKRGQNVTFRCDPISEHNRLYWYRQTLGQGPEFLTYFQNEAQLEKSRLLSDRFSAERPKGSFSTLEIQRTEQGDSAMYLCSSSLATGGKNIQYFGAGTRLSVL.

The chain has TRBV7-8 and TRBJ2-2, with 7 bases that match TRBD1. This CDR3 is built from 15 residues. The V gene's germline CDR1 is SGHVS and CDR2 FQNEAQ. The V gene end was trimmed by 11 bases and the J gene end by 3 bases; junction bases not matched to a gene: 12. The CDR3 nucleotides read TGTGCCTACACCGGGCAGGGGGTTCACACCGGGGAGCTGTTTTTT. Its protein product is CAYTGQGVHTGELFF.

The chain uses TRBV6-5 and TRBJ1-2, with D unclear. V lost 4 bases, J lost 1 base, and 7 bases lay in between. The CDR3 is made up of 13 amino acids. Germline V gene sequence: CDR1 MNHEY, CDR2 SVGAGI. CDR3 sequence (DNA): TGTGCCAGCAGTTTCGGTCTTAACTATGGCTACACCTTC. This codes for CASSFGLNYGYTF.

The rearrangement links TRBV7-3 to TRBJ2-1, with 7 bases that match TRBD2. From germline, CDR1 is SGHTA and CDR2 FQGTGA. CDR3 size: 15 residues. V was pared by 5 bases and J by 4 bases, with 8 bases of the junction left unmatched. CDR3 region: CASSKSGTKYNEQFF. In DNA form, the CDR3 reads TGTGCCAGCAGCAAATCCGGGACTAAATACAATGAGCAGTTCTTC.